The next 29 T cell receptor beta chains were all read from a single sample in a study of blood T cell repertoires in COVID-19. Generated by immunoSEQ multiplex PCR, the TCRdb table keeps only in-frame clones and is missing some. The sample has roughly 40,000 clones; 60% to 80% are singletons. Sequencing used peripheral blood. Receptor source: a woman of 80 years or more with acute or convalescent COVID-19.

This clone was found once. The rearrangement uses TRBV14 and TRBJ2-2, with no clear D. Germline-derived CDR1 and CDR2 are SGHDN and FVKESK. The CDR3 runs to 16 residues. The V end lost 3 bases, the J end lost 6 bases, and 17 bases lay between the germline ends. The CDR3 DNA reads as TGTGCCAGCAGCCAGGGTTCGATAATCAGGTCCGGGGAGCTGTTTTTT. Translated: CASSQGSIIRSGELFF.

DNA of the CDR3: TGTGCCAGCAGCCTCAGGACAGGGGGATATGGGGACACCATATATTTT. This codes for CASSLRTGGYGDTIYF. The chain links TRBV3-1 (or the pseudogene TRBV3-2) to TRBJ1-3, with TRBD1 matching 10 bases. CDR1 and CDR2 (germline): LGHDT, YNNKEL (reference sequence). The V and J ends lost 4 bases and 8 bases, in that order; junction bases with no gene match: 11. The CDR3 has 16 amino acids.

The chain links TRBV7-8 to TRBJ1-6, with D hard to call. Germline V lookup: CDR1 SGHVS, CDR2 FQNEAQ. Trimming stripped 0 bases from V and 4 bases from J, with 19 bases between. The CDR3 is made up of 19 amino acids. CDR3 protein: CASSLASAARTVYNSPLHF. The CDR3 bases are TGTGCCAGCAGCTTAGCATCGGCCGCCCGAACAGTTTATAATTCACCCCTCCACTTT.

This chain connects TRBV25-1 to TRBJ2-3, with TRBD2 identical over 8 bases. The germline V gene encodes CDR1 MGHDK and CDR2 SYGVNS. The CDR3 is made up of 13 amino acids. V shed 7 bases and J 5 bases; nucleotides not matched to a gene: 5. The CDR3 DNA reads as TGTGCCAGCACGGCGGGGGGCAAAGATACGCAGTATTTT. It encodes CASTAGGKDTQYF.

The CDR3 sequence: CASSWTGKIDTGELFF. CDR3 DNA: TGTGCCAGCAGCTGGACAGGGAAAATAGACACCGGGGAGCTGTTTTTT. The rearrangement links TRBV5-4 to TRBJ2-2, with TRBD1 identical over 8 bases. The CDR3 loop spans 16 amino acids. The V gene's germline CDR1 is SGHNT and CDR2 YYREEE (reference sequence). V lost 3 bases, J lost 3 bases, and 7 bases stayed unmatched.

This clone was detected a few times. This chain uses TRBV27 with TRBJ2-2; 10 bases agree with TRBD2. CDR3 length: 16 residues. From germline, CDR1 is MNHEY and CDR2 SMNVEV (reference sequence). The trim removed 2 bases at V and 5 bases at J, leaving 5 bases unmatched. The CDR3 reads CASSLMSSGSTGELFF. DNA of the CDR3: TGTGCCAGCAGTTTAATGTCTAGCGGGAGTACCGGGGAGCTGTTTTTT.

The V call is TRBV5-8, the J call TRBJ1-6, with 8 bases aligning to TRBD1. V lost 5 bases to trimming and J lost 2 bases; unmatched junction nucleotides: 6. Per the germline V gene, CDR1 is SGHTS and CDR2 is YDEGEE. The CDR3 extends over 16 amino acids. The CDR3 DNA reads as TGTGCCAGCAGAACCGGGACAGGCACCTATAATTCACCCCTCCACTTT. It translates to CASRTGTGTYNSPLHF.

This clone has a handful of counts. The V call is TRBV5-1, the J call TRBJ2-5, with a weak D call TRBD2 (5 bases). CDR1 SGHRS and CDR2 YFSETQ come from the germline V gene. The V end was cut by 0 bases, the J end by 0 bases, with 6 bases between. The CDR3 extends over 14 amino acids. The CDR3 nucleotides read TGCGCCAGCAGCTTGGGAGGGTACCAAGAGACCCAGTACTTC. It encodes CASSLGGYQETQYF. Using reference TRBV5-1 and TRBJ2-5 for the parts outside the CDR3, the full variable domain is KAGVTQTPRYLIKTRGQQVTLSCSPISGHRSVSWYQQTPGQGLQFLFEYFSETQRNKGNFPGRFSGRQFSNSRSEMNVSTLELGDSALYLCASSLGGYQETQYFGPGTRLLVL.

The chain uses TRBV5-1 and TRBJ1-1; D might be TRBD1 (6 bases). The V gene lost 4 bases and the J gene lost 2 bases, with 12 bases spanning the gap. This CDR3 has 14 amino acids. Germline V gene lookup returns CDR1 SGHRS and CDR2 YFSETQ. Here the CDR3 DNA reads TGCGCCAGCAGCCCGGGGACATTCAACACTGAAGCTTTCTTT. Protein: CASSPGTFNTEAFF.

The chain is built from TRBV7-2 and TRBJ2-7; maybe TRBD1 (6 bases). This CDR3 is built from 14 residues. Germline CDR1 and CDR2: SGHTA and FQGNSA. The germline V and J ends were trimmed by 1 base and 2 bases, with 9 bases remaining between them. The CDR3 is CASSLEAGAYEQYF. CDR3 bases: TGTGCCAGCAGCTTAGAGGCAGGGGCCTACGAGCAGTACTTC.

J is TRBJ1-2 and V is TRBV7-2; D ambiguous. The V gene's germline CDR1 is SGHTA and CDR2 FQGNSA. The V end was cut by 4 bases, the J end by 5 bases, with 17 bases between. CDR3 length: 15 residues. Here the CDR3 DNA reads TGTGCCAGCAGCTCGGGGTTGGGAGTTCTGTATGGCTACACCTTC. This gives the protein CASSSGLGVLYGYTF.

The genes are TRBV5-5 and TRBJ1-4, with TRBD1 as a possible D gene (5 bases). CDR3 length: 16 residues. With 3 bases removed from V and 10 bases from J, the gap between germline ends came to 22 bases. Germline V gene lookup returns CDR1 SGHKS and CDR2 YYEKEE (reference sequence). CDR3: CASSWLKDMGGGKLFF. CDR3 in DNA: TGTGCCAGCAGCTGGCTAAAGGACATGGGAGGCGGAAAACTGTTTTTT. Complete variable domain (other parts from reference TRBV5-5 and TRBJ1-4): DAGVTQSPTHLIKTRGQQVTLRCSPISGHKSVSWYQQVLGQGPQFIFQYYEKEERGRGNFPDRFSARQFPNYSSELNVNALLLGDSALYLCASSWLKDMGGGKLFFGSGTQLSVL.

The chain couples TRBV5-4 to TRBJ1-3, with 9 positions matching TRBD1. This CDR3 is 16 amino acids long. Trimming took 0 bases from V and 6 from J; bases not matched to a gene: 7. Per germline, CDR1 SGHNT and CDR2 YYREEE (reference sequence). CDR3 loop: CASSLAPGTGQNTIYF. CDR3 bases: TGTGCCAGCAGCTTGGCCCCCGGGACAGGGCAAAACACCATATATTTT. Combining the CDR3 with reference TRBV5-4 and TRBJ1-3 gives the whole variable domain ETGVTQSPTHLIKTRGQQVTLRCSSQSGHNTVSWYQQALGQGPQFIFQYYREEENGRGNFPPRFSGLQFPNYSSELNVNALELDDSALYLCASSLAPGTGQNTIYFGEGSWLTVV.

This clone was seen a few times. CDR3 amino acids: CASSEGVARGNTGELFF. DNA of the CDR3: TGTGCCAGCTCCGAGGGGGTCGCCAGGGGGAACACCGGGGAGCTGTTTTTT. This sequence joins TRBV9 and TRBJ2-2, with D tentatively TRBD1 (6 bases). From germline, CDR1 is SGDLS and CDR2 YYNGEE. The CDR3 covers 17 residues. V was pared by 7 bases and J by 1 base, with 20 bases between.

The CDR3 protein is CSVIQTTNYGYTF. The CDR3 DNA follows: TGCAGCGTTATACAGACGACTAACTATGGCTACACCTTC. The chain is built from TRBV29-1 and TRBJ1-2; D gene uncertain. Between the trimmed V and J ends, which lost 5 bases and 0 bases, there was a span of 10 bases. Germline CDR1 reads SQVTM; CDR2 reads ANQGSEA. The CDR3 spans 13 residues.

This clone is a singleton in its sample. In nucleotides, the CDR3 is TGTGCCAGCAGTTCCAGGGGTTATAGCAATCAGCCCCAGCATTTT. Its translation is CASSSRGYSNQPQHF. The V call is TRBV6-5, the J call TRBJ1-5; possibly TRBD1 for D (6 bases). The CDR3 is 15 residues long. The V end lost 4 bases, the J end lost 0 bases, and 10 bases lay between the germline ends. Germline assignment: CDR1 MNHEY and CDR2 SVGAGI.

In DNA form, the CDR3 reads TGTGCCAGCAGACCTTCGGGGGGTGATGGCTACACCTTC. This codes for CASRPSGGDGYTF. The rearrangement links TRBV25-1 to TRBJ1-2, with a possible D match to TRBD1 (5 bases). Between the trimmed V and J ends, which lost 6 bases and 6 bases, there was a span of 14 bases. The CDR3 is 13 amino acids. The V gene's germline CDR1 is MGHDK and CDR2 SYGVNS.

The J gene is TRBJ1-4, the V gene TRBV6-5; TRBD1 agrees at 11 bases. This CDR3 spans 14 amino acids. Germline CDR1 and CDR2: MNHEY and SVGAGI. Trimming at V came to 6 bases and at J to 5 bases, leaving 2 bases not matched to a gene. CDR3 sequence: CASRDRGPNEKLFF. In DNA form, the CDR3 reads TGTGCCAGCAGGGACAGGGGGCCGAATGAAAAACTGTTTTTT.

The J gene is TRBJ2-7, the V gene TRBV6-5; 7 nucleotides align to TRBD1. V lost 2 bases to trimming and J lost 3 bases; unmatched junction nucleotides: 7. CDR3 length: 15 residues. Germline CDR1 and CDR2: MNHEY and SVGAGI. The CDR3, as DNA: TGTGCCAGCAGTTACGTTCCGGGACAGCTCTACGAGCAGTACTTC. Translated, it gives CASSYVPGQLYEQYF.

The rearrangement uses TRBV7-9 and TRBJ2-1, with D maybe TRBD2 (6 bases). Per germline, CDR1 SEHNR and CDR2 FQNEAQ (reference sequence). This CDR3 region has 15 residues. V lost 1 base, J lost 2 bases, and 9 bases lay in between. The DNA of the CDR3 is TGTGCCAGCAGCTTAGGGGGGAGGACCTACAATGAGCAGTTCTTC. Translating it yields CASSLGGRTYNEQFF.

The V call is TRBV28, the J call TRBJ1-1; D possibly corresponds to TRBD1 (5 bases). Germline assignment: CDR1 MDHEN and CDR2 SYDVKM. V shed 5 bases and J shed 6 bases, with 16 bases lying between them. The CDR3 has 14 residues. The CDR3 DNA reads TGTGCCAGCAGTGGGGGGGTTCTGGTCCCTGAAGCTTTCTTT. Protein: CASSGGVLVPEAFF.

CDR3 sequence (DNA): TGCGCCAGCAGCGGGGACATTCTGAACACTGAAGCTTTCTTT. It specifies CASSGDILNTEAFF. The chain employs TRBV5-1 and TRBJ1-1; D perhaps matches TRBD1 (6 bases). There are 14 residues in the CDR3. The germline V and J ends were trimmed by 4 bases and 0 bases, with 10 bases remaining between them. CDR1 and CDR2 (germline): SGHRS, YFSETQ.

This chain connects TRBV6-2 or TRBV6-3 to TRBJ2-6; D unresolved. CDR1 is MNHEY, CDR2 SVGEGT, per germline. The CDR3 length is 15 residues. Trimming took off 5 bases at V and 2 bases at J, with 10 bases between the two ends. The CDR3 nucleotides are TGTGCCAGCAGTAAACCTAGAACTGGGGCCAACGTCCTGACTTTC. Residues: CASSKPRTGANVLTF.

This clone appeared a single time. The chain employs TRBV6-1 and TRBJ1-1; 8 bases line up with TRBD1. The germline gives CDR1 MNHNS, CDR2 SASEGT. There are 15 residues in the CDR3. The V and J ends lost 0 bases and 6 bases, in that order; junction bases with no gene match: 6. The CDR3 sequence is CASSEAAGGYPEAFF. The CDR3 nucleotides read TGTGCCAGCAGTGAAGCGGCAGGGGGCTATCCTGAAGCTTTCTTT.

The chain employs TRBV11-2 and TRBJ2-1; D not certain. The CDR3 loop spans 12 amino acids. V was shortened by 6 bases and J by 9 bases, with 12 bases between the two germline ends. Germline lookup yields CDR1 SGHAT and CDR2 FQNNGV. The CDR3 coding sequence is TGTGCCAGCAGTTCCTTCAGGATTGAGCAGTTCTTC. Protein: CASSSFRIEQFF.

The gene calls are TRBV9 and TRBJ2-3; TRBD2 matches 12 bases. CDR1 and CDR2 from the germline V gene are SGDLS and YYNGEE. Trimming cost V 4 bases and J 2 bases; bases outside gene matches: 5. This CDR3 region has 16 residues. The CDR3 is CASSSGTSGLTDTQYF. The CDR3 DNA is TGTGCCAGCAGCTCCGGGACTAGCGGGCTCACAGATACGCAGTATTTT. Full variable domain (remainder filled in from reference TRBV9 and TRBJ2-3): DSGVTQTPKHLITATGQRVTLRCSPRSGDLSVYWYQQSLDQGLQFLIQYYNGEERAKGNILERFSAQQFPDLHSELNLSSLELGDSALYFCASSSGTSGLTDTQYFGPGTRLTVL.

The gene calls are TRBV10-3 and TRBJ1-2; a possible D gene is TRBD1 (5 bases). Germline V gene data show CDR1 as ENHRY and CDR2 as SYGVKD. CDR3 size: 14 residues. V lost 3 bases and J 3 bases, leaving 11 bases between the germline ends. CDR3 region: CAISERGLDYGYTF. For the CDR3, the DNA is TGTGCCATCAGTGAAAGGGGATTGGACTATGGCTACACCTTC.

This clone has only a few counts. The chain is built from TRBV6-1 and TRBJ2-5; D is perhaps TRBD2 (6 bases). V was cut by 3 bases and J by 4 bases, with 9 bases left in between. The CDR3 loop spans 13 amino acids. CDR1 and CDR2 from the germline V gene are MNHNS and SASEGT. CDR3 loop: CASSDGGRETQYF. The CDR3 DNA reads TGTGCCAGCAGTGATGGGGGGAGAGAGACCCAGTACTTC.

The genes are TRBV6-6 and TRBJ1-1; 9 positions match TRBD1. The CDR3 runs 13 residues. J lost 5 bases, V lost 6 bases, and 4 bases had no gene match. In germline, CDR1 is MNHNY, CDR2 SVGAGI (reference sequence). Here the CDR3 reads CASSPTGGTEAFF. CDR3 DNA: TGTGCCAGCAGCCCGACAGGGGGGACTGAAGCTTTCTTT.